This TCR beta chain was observed in a study of cytomegalovirus exposure and HLA in healthy donors. On this clone: Its antigen is undetermined.

Findings of the study overall: The study labeled more than 150 TCR beta chains cytomegalovirus-associated.

The PCR used 60 Vbeta and 13 Jbeta primers. In the source study's methods: In a later analysis, the count reached 82 million or so unique TCR beta chains, with about 10 million shared. Libraries were prepared by immunoSEQ multiplex PCR; TCRdb keeps only in-frame clonotypes and omits some of them. V and J calls and clone size are as listed in that table; D and trimming were resolved from the DNA. The sample lists 200,000 or so clones, around 75% occurring once. The specimen was PBMCs. This sequence was found in a man aged 40-49 years in good health and CMV-seropositive.

The CDR3 spells CASSPRTGSGSEQYF. DNA for the CDR3: TGCGCCAGCAGCCCCAGGACAGGGTCGGGTTCCGAGCAGTACTTC. This chain joins TRBV5-1 and TRBJ2-7; 8 positions agree with TRBD1. The CDR3 runs 15 residues. Trimming at V came to 4 bases and at J to 6 bases, leaving 12 bases not matched to a gene. CDR1 and CDR2 from the germline V gene are SGHRS and YFSETQ.